The clone carrying this T cell receptor beta chain was observed a handful of times. Germline V gene sequence: CDR1 SGHTA, CDR2 FQGTGA. The CDR3 loop spans 13 amino acids. V lost 3 bases, J lost 6 bases, and 9 bases lay in between. The data are from a study of T cell changes during pregnancy in multiple sclerosis. Sequenced by immunoSEQ multiplex PCR; TCRdb stores in-frame clones only, minus some. The sample records 90,000 to 130,000 clones, around nine tenths being singletons. The TCR originated in a female donor with multiple sclerosis, enrolled in a pregnancy study. This rearrangement joins TRBV7-3 to TRBJ1-5; D ambiguous. The source material was peripheral blood, sampled in the third trimester of pregnancy. This CDR3 reads CASSFGVGQPQHF. CDR3 sequence (DNA): TGTGCCAGCAGCTTCGGGGTGGGTCAGCCCCAGCATTTT. Filled out from reference TRBV7-3 and TRBJ1-5, the complete variable domain reads GAGVSQTPSNKVTEKGKYVELRCDPISGHTALYWYRQSLGQGPEFLIYFQGTGAADDSGLPNDRFFAVRPEGSVSTLKIQRTERGDSAVYLCASSFGVGQPQHFGDGTRLSIL.